This T cell receptor (beta chain) was captured in a study of beta chain features in type 1 diabetes. At the level of the study: Across every sample, almost 110,000,000 sorted cells were examined in total. General study findings and limits: Type 1 diabetes patients had TCRB CDR3s that were shorter (moderately but significantly so) in all four CD4+ subsets.

This clone has a handful of counts. Its target is unknown. Every isolated RNA sample was fully reverse transcribed, so sequencing captured expressed TCRB transcripts. Some clones are missing from TCRdb's copy, which holds only in-frame ones; the method was immunoSEQ multiplex PCR. This sample has 850,000 to 900,000 clones, with roughly a sixth found just once. Averaging approximately 0.11 L, one heparinised blood draw was given by each donor. CDR3 size: 14 residues. CDR1 and CDR2 from the germline V gene are SQVTM and ANQGSEA. The V and J ends lost 5 bases and 6 bases, in that order; junction bases with no gene match: 7.

The TCR sequence derives from a woman between 18 and 29 years old in good health. V is TRBV29-1 and J is TRBJ2-1; the match to TRBD2 covers 10 bases. Material: naive CD4+ T cells from blood. CDR3 protein: CSVKTSGNGNEQFF. DNA of the CDR3: TGCAGCGTTAAAACTAGCGGGAATGGCAATGAGCAGTTCTTC.